The rows below give T cell receptor beta chains drawn from one sample of a study of cytomegalovirus exposure and HLA in healthy donors. This table comes from immunoSEQ multiplex PCR, and its TCRdb copy is limited to in-frame clones, with some not included. The table lists some 100,000 clones, 79% of them singletons, with roughly 3.5% in the top ten. What was sequenced was PBMCs. The receptors originated from a male donor in good health and CMV-seropositive. Both conserved end residues are part of each CDR3. The order of the fields is clone size, J gene, D gene, CDR3 length, V gene, CDR3 protein, CDR3 DNA. D genes are given only for firm matches. Some rows mark clone size as missing; the rest say once, few, many or name a class of expanded clone.

few | TRBJ1-1 | - | 15 | TRBV7-2 | CASSFSQGANTEAFF | TGTGCCAGCAGCTTTAGTCAGGGCGCGAACACTGAAGCTTTCTTT
- | TRBJ1-3 | TRBD1 | 19 | TRBV7-9 | CASSSPDRVGRGSGNTIYF | TGTGCCAGCAGCTCCCCGGACAGGGTAGGCCGAGGTTCTGGAAACACCATATATTTT
- | TRBJ1-1 | - | 14 | TRBV6-5 | CASRIAGGNTEAFF | TGTGCCAGCAGGATAGCCGGGGGGAACACTGAAGCTTTCTTT
- | TRBJ1-2 | - | 12 | TRBV7-8 | CASSLQGSGYTF | TGTGCCAGCAGCTTACAGGGATCTGGCTACACCTTC
- | TRBJ1-2 | - | 16 | TRBV7-9 | CASSLGRPGDRYGYTF | TGTGCCAGCAGCTTAGGGAGGCCGGGGGATCGCTATGGCTACACCTTC
- | TRBJ1-2 | - | 14 | TRBV6-5 | CASSSGGAGHGYTF | TGTGCCAGCAGTTCCGGAGGGGCTGGGCATGGCTACACCTTC
- | TRBJ1-2 | - | 13 | TRBV13 | CASPFGRYYGYTF | TGTGCCAGCCCCTTCGGGAGATACTATGGCTACACCTTC
- | TRBJ2-7 | - | 14 | TRBV7-8 | CASSRSSTAIEQYF | TGTGCCAGCAGCCGTTCCTCGACAGCAATTGAGCAGTACTTC
- | TRBJ1-6 | TRBD1 | 18 | TRBV4-1 | CASSHEGQGASFYSPLHF | TGCGCCAGCAGCCACGAGGGACAGGGGGCGTCCTTTTACTCACCCCTCCACTTT
once | TRBJ2-7 | - | 15 | TRBV4-1 | CASSQETGTSYEQYF | TGCGCCAGCAGCCAGGAGACAGGGACTTCCTACGAGCAGTACTTC
- | TRBJ1-1 | - | 12 | TRBV18 | CASSPEATEAFF | TGTGCCAGCTCACCCGAGGCAACTGAAGCTTTCTTT
- | TRBJ1-1 | - | 13 | TRBV14 | CASSKGGGTEAFF | TGTGCCAGCAGCAAAGGTGGGGGGACTGAAGCTTTCTTT
once | TRBJ1-5 | TRBD1 | 13 | TRBV11-2 | CASSPDRNQPQHF | TGTGCCAGCAGCCCGGACAGGAATCAGCCCCAGCATTTT
- | TRBJ2-7 | TRBD1 | 15 | TRBV5-1 | CASSIDRGSSYEQYF | TGCGCCAGCAGCATCGACAGGGGTTCCTCTTACGAGCAGTACTTC
once | TRBJ1-1 | - | 14 | TRBV7-9 | CASSPTRGATEAFF | TGTGCCAGCAGCCCCACCCGGGGGGCAACTGAAGCTTTCTTT
- | TRBJ1-5 | TRBD1 | 14 | TRBV5-6 | CASRKTGVNQPQHF | TGTGCCAGCAGAAAGACAGGGGTCAATCAGCCCCAGCATTTT
- | TRBJ2-3 | TRBD1 | 14 | TRBV5-4 | CASRPDRGTDTQYF | TGTGCCAGCAGGCCGGACAGGGGGACAGATACGCAGTATTTT
- | TRBJ2-1 | TRBD2 | 17 | TRBV19 | CASSSARTSGGANEQFF | TGTGCCAGTAGTTCCGCGCGGACTAGCGGGGGGGCAAATGAGCAGTTCTTC
- | TRBJ1-1 | TRBD1 | 14 | TRBV30 | CAWSAGTGATEAFF | TGTGCCTGGAGTGCCGGGACAGGGGCTACTGAAGCTTTCTTT
few | TRBJ1-3 | - | 16 | TRBV9 | CASSVGLQGSGNTIYF | TGTGCCAGCAGCGTAGGGTTACAGGGATCCGGAAACACCATATATTTT
few | TRBJ2-2 | - | 14 | TRBV4-1 | CASSQAPGFSELFF | TGCGCCAGCAGCCAAGCACCGGGATTCTCGGAGCTGTTTTTT
- | TRBJ2-2 | - | 14 | TRBV5-1 | CASSLEYPGGELFF | TGCGCCAGCAGCTTGGAGTACCCGGGCGGGGAGCTGTTTTTT
- | TRBJ1-2 | - | 13 | TRBV5-4 | CASSDDSNYGYTF | TGTGCCAGCAGCGACGACAGCAACTATGGCTACACCTTC
- | TRBJ2-5 | - | 14 | TRBV5-1 | CASSARTAQETQYF | TGCGCCAGCAGCGCCAGGACAGCTCAAGAGACCCAGTACTTC
- | TRBJ1-3 | TRBD1 | 15 | TRBV5-4 | CASSSTGSSGNTIYF | TGTGCCAGCAGCTCGACAGGGAGCTCTGGAAACACCATATATTTT
- | TRBJ2-3 | TRBD1 | 14 | TRBV11-3 | CASRDRASTDTQYF | TGTGCCAGCAGAGACAGGGCTAGCACAGATACGCAGTATTTT
- | TRBJ1-5 | TRBD1 | 14 | TRBV2 | CASSGRGQDQPQHF | TGTGCCAGCAGTGGCAGGGGGCAGGATCAGCCCCAGCATTTT
- | TRBJ1-3 | - | 13 | TRBV7-2 | CASSILEGDTIYF | TGTGCCAGCAGCATTCTAGAGGGGGACACCATATATTTT
- | TRBJ2-3 | - | 12 | TRBV2 | CASRQNTDTQYF | TGTGCCAGCAGGCAGAACACAGATACGCAGTATTTT
- | TRBJ1-4 | - | 15 | TRBV6-6 | CASSYGQGSNEKLFF | TGTGCCAGCAGTTACGGGCAGGGTTCTAATGAAAAACTGTTTTTT
- | TRBJ2-7 | - | 15 | TRBV27 | CASSLSGRVPYEQYF | TGTGCCAGCAGTTTATCGGGCAGGGTGCCCTACGAGCAGTACTTC
once | TRBJ1-2 | - | 15 | TRBV30 | CAWSQGRTAAYGYTF | TGTGCCTGGAGTCAAGGCAGGACAGCCGCCTATGGCTACACCTTC
- | TRBJ1-5 | - | 13 | TRBV28 | CASSLRGDQPQHF | TGTGCCAGCAGTTTACGGGGGGACCAGCCCCAGCATTTT
- | TRBJ2-1 | TRBD2 | 16 | TRBV9 | CASSTGLAVSYNEQFF | TGTGCCAGCAGTACCGGACTAGCGGTCTCCTACAATGAGCAGTTCTTC
once | TRBJ2-2 | - | 16 | TRBV9 | CASSVGPTSQTGELFF | TGTGCCAGCAGCGTAGGTCCGACTAGTCAGACCGGGGAGCTGTTTTTT
- | TRBJ1-1 | - | 13 | TRBV5-1 | CASSLGTATEAFF | TGCGCCAGCAGCTTGGGAACAGCCACTGAAGCTTTCTTT
- | TRBJ2-7 | - | 15 | TRBV4-1 | CASSQVTGTLYEQYF | TGCGCCAGCAGCCAAGTAACAGGGACCCTCTACGAGCAGTACTTC
once | TRBJ1-5 | - | 12 | TRBV7-2 | CASSLDAEPQHF | TGTGCCAGCAGCTTAGATGCAGAGCCCCAGCATTTT
- | TRBJ2-5 | - | 13 | TRBV7-3 | CASSQGWEETQYF | TGTGCCAGCAGCCAGGGTTGGGAAGAGACCCAGTACTTC
- | TRBJ1-3 | - | 14 | TRBV5-1 | CASSLAGTGNTIYF | TGCGCCAGCAGCTTGGCCGGGACTGGAAACACCATATATTTT